A selection of T cell receptor beta chains follows, all from one sample in a study of blood T cell repertoires in COVID-19. Assay: immunoSEQ multiplex PCR; the TCRdb copy retains only in-frame clones and omits some. The sample contains over 200,000 clones, 83% of which appear only once. Sequenced sample: peripheral blood. The receptors stem from a woman in her thirties or forties with active or convalescent COVID-19. CDR3s include the opening cysteine and the closing phenylalanine or tryptophan. The D gene is left open where the match is weak. Size is omitted from some rows. Given values are once, few, many or a class for expanded clones.

TRBV24-1	TRBD2	TRBJ2-1	NA	TGTGCCACCAGTGACTCCATTACTAGCGGGCGGTACTACAATGAGCAGTTCTTC	CATSDSITSGRYYNEQFF
TRBV6-1	NA	TRBJ2-3	NA	TGTGCCAGCAGTGAGGTTCCGGGAAGGACAGATACGCAGTATTTT	CASSEVPGRTDTQYF
TRBV7-6	TRBD1	TRBJ2-3	NA	TGTGCCAGCAGCTTAGCAGCCGGACAGGGGGATACGCAGTATTTT	CASSLAAGQGDTQYF
TRBV12-3/TRBV12-4	NA	TRBJ2-7	NA	TGTGCCAGCAGTTTAGCGGGGGGGCACGAGCAGTACTTC	CASSLAGGHEQYF
TRBV7-2	TRBD2	TRBJ2-7	NA	TGTGCCAGCACCTCACAGCGGGGGGCCTCCTACGAGCAGTACTTC	CASTSQRGASYEQYF
TRBV30	NA	TRBJ1-2	NA	TGTGCCTGGACCACTCCCCCGGGGGGCTATGGCTACACCTTC	CAWTTPPGGYGYTF
TRBV5-6	NA	TRBJ1-1	NA	TGTGCCAGCAGCTTCAGGGGCGGCACTGAAGCTTTCTTT	CASSFRGGTEAFF
TRBV11-3	TRBD1	TRBJ1-1	NA	TGTGCCAGCAGCTTAGAGACAGGGGGCTTTACTGAAGCTTTCTTT	CASSLETGGFTEAFF
TRBV27	NA	TRBJ1-4	NA	TGTGCCAGCAGTTTACAGGGCGGGAGGGAAAAACTGTTTTTT	CASSLQGGREKLFF
TRBV6-5	NA	TRBJ1-1	few	TGTGCCAGCAGAGGGGACAAGGCTGAAGCTTTCTTT	CASRGDKAEAFF
TRBV27	NA	TRBJ2-2	few	TGTGCCAGCAGTTTACAGTACACCGGGGAGCTGTTTTTT	CASSLQYTGELFF
TRBV28	NA	TRBJ1-6	NA	TGTGCCAGCAGCCGCGGGGTCAATTCACCCCTCCACTTT	CASSRGVNSPLHF
TRBV4-1	TRBD2	TRBJ2-4	NA	TGCGCCAGCAGCCATCATCCAGCGGGAGTGAAAAACATTCAGTACTTC	CASSHHPAGVKNIQYF
TRBV4-3	TRBD1	TRBJ1-6	NA	TGCGCCAGCAGCCAAGGGGACAGGGTTGGTTCACCCCTCCACTTT	CASSQGDRVGSPLHF
TRBV3-1/TRBV3-2	TRBD2	TRBJ2-3	NA	TGTGCCAGCAGCCAGGGGAGCTATCGCGGGGGGGCCGGCACAGATACGCAGTATTTT	CASSQGSYRGGAGTDTQYF
TRBV5-5	TRBD1	TRBJ1-1	NA	TGTGCCAGCACCACTTTACGGGACAGTTTGAACACTGAAGCTTTCTTT	CASTTLRDSLNTEAFF
TRBV6-6	NA	TRBJ2-5	once	TGTGCCAGCAGTTACGTCAAAGAGACCCAGTACTTC	CASSYVKETQYF
TRBV3-1/TRBV3-2	NA	TRBJ2-1	NA	TGTGCCAGCAGCCAGCGGCCTCTCTCCTACAATGAGCAGTTCTTC	CASSQRPLSYNEQFF
TRBV27	TRBD2	TRBJ2-3	NA	TGTGCCAGCAGTTTCCTCAGCGGGAGGGCCCGAGATACGCAGTATTTT	CASSFLSGRARDTQYF
TRBV5-1	NA	TRBJ2-3	NA	TGCGCCAGCAGCAAACAGGCAGATACGCAGTATTTT	CASSKQADTQYF
TRBV14	NA	TRBJ1-6	NA	TGTGCCAGCAGCCAAGGTTATCGCCCGGTTAATTCACCCCTCCACTTT	CASSQGYRPVNSPLHF
TRBV18	NA	TRBJ1-3	NA	TGTGCCAGCTCACCAATAGGACAGAGCTCTGGAAACACCATATATTTT	CASSPIGQSSGNTIYF
TRBV29-1	TRBD1	TRBJ2-7	NA	TGCAGCGTTGAAGGTAGGGACAGGGGAGGAACCGAGCAGTACTTC	CSVEGRDRGGTEQYF
TRBV30	NA	TRBJ1-5	NA	TGTGCCTGGGCTAAGTCAGGTAATCAGCCCCAGCATTTT	CAWAKSGNQPQHF
TRBV5-4	TRBD2	TRBJ2-5	NA	TGTGCCAGCAGCCCCCTAGCGGAGAACAGAGAGACCCAGTACTTC	CASSPLAENRETQYF
TRBV9	NA	TRBJ1-3	once	TGTGCCAGCAGTCCGCAGAGGGAAATAAGGAGAAACACCATATATTTT	CASSPQREIRRNTIYF
TRBV6-5	NA	TRBJ2-7	NA	TGTGCCAGCGAGAGCCAGGGAACCGACGAGCAGTACTTC	CASESQGTDEQYF
TRBV28	TRBD1	TRBJ2-7	NA	TGTGCCAGCAGTTTCTGGGACAGGGGGCGGCACGAGCAGTACTTC	CASSFWDRGRHEQYF
TRBV5-1	TRBD1	TRBJ1-1	NA	TGCGCCAGCAGCCCTGGACAGGGTTACACTGAAGCTTTCTTT	CASSPGQGYTEAFF
TRBV28	TRBD1	TRBJ2-4	NA	TGTGCCAGCAGGGGGACAGGGGACGTGGAGTACTTC	CASRGTGDVEYF
TRBV28	NA	TRBJ2-5	NA	TGTGCCAGCAGTAGACAGGCGGAAGAGACCCAGTACTTC	CASSRQAEETQYF
TRBV2	TRBD1	TRBJ1-2	NA	TGTGCCAGCACGATTAAAACAGGGGCTGTACCTAACTATGGCTACACCTTC	CASTIKTGAVPNYGYTF
TRBV27	TRBD1	TRBJ1-5	few	TGTGCCAGCAGTTCTCGGACAGGGGTGGGCAATCAGCCCCAGCATTTT	CASSSRTGVGNQPQHF
TRBV19	NA	TRBJ2-1	NA	TGTGCCAGTGCCCTAGCTCCGAGCTCCTACAATGAGCAGTTCTTC	CASALAPSSYNEQFF
TRBV14	NA	TRBJ1-1	NA	TGTGCCAGCAGCCAGAGCAGGGGAACTGAAGCTTTCTTT	CASSQSRGTEAFF
TRBV19	NA	TRBJ1-1	once	TGTGCCAGTACAGCCGGGATAAACACTGAAGCTTTCTTT	CASTAGINTEAFF
TRBV27	TRBD2	TRBJ2-4	NA	TGTGCCAGCAGTTTGACTAGCGGGAGAAGGCTGGGCATTCAGTACTTC	CASSLTSGRRLGIQYF
TRBV11-3	NA	TRBJ1-5	NA	TGTGCCAGCAGCCCGGGGGATCAGCCCCAGCATTTT	CASSPGDQPQHF
TRBV11-2	NA	TRBJ2-3	NA	TGTGCCAGCAGTCGGACCGGGGGCACAGATACGCAGTATTTT	CASSRTGGTDTQYF
TRBV5-4	NA	TRBJ2-2	NA	TGTGCCAGCAGCTTAGTTCGGACAACCACCGGGGAGCTGTTTTTT	CASSLVRTTTGELFF
TRBV6-5	NA	TRBJ1-3	NA	TGTGCCAGCACCGCAAGTCGGTCTGTGAACACCATATATTTT	CASTASRSVNTIYF
TRBV28	TRBD2	TRBJ2-3	NA	TGTGCCAGCATCCTGAGGACTAGCGGGACTAGCACAGATACGCAGTATTTT	CASILRTSGTSTDTQYF
TRBV11-3	TRBD2	TRBJ2-1	NA	TGTGCCAGCAGCTATACTCGCGGCGGGAGGGCTGCATATGAGCAGTTCTTC	CASSYTRGGRAAYEQFF
TRBV19	TRBD2	TRBJ2-7	NA	TGTGCCACCTCCATATCGACTAGCGGGAGGACCTACTCCTACGAGCAGTACTTC	CATSISTSGRTYSYEQYF
TRBV5-6	TRBD1	TRBJ2-7	NA	TGTGCCAGCAGCTTGAGAATACCCCATGGGACAGCTTACGAGCAGTACTTC	CASSLRIPHGTAYEQYF
TRBV19	NA	TRBJ2-1	NA	TGTGCCAGTAACAGGGCAGCCTCCTACAATGAGCAGTTCTTC	CASNRAASYNEQFF
TRBV2	TRBD1	TRBJ2-5	NA	TGTGCCAGCACACGGGACAGGGTGGAAGAGACCCAGTACTTC	CASTRDRVEETQYF
TRBV18	NA	TRBJ2-7	few	TGTGCCAGCTCACCAGAGACAGGCCTCCCCGAGCAGTACTTC	CASSPETGLPEQYF
TRBV14	TRBD1	TRBJ1-1	NA	TGTGCCAGCAGCCTACTTAGACTTGGGACAGATTTGAACACTGAAGCTTTCTTT	CASSLLRLGTDLNTEAFF
TRBV4-3	TRBD1	TRBJ1-1	NA	TGCGCCAGCAGCCAACCGGGACAGGGGGCCACTGAAGCTTTCTTT	CASSQPGQGATEAFF
TRBV11-3	TRBD1	TRBJ1-1	NA	TGTGCCAGCAGCTTAGCAGGGGGGAACACTGAAGCTTTCTTT	CASSLAGGNTEAFF
TRBV28	NA	TRBJ1-1	NA	TGTGCCAGCAGCTCCGACAGGCCACTAATGAACACTGAAGCTTTCTTT	CASSSDRPLMNTEAFF
TRBV28	TRBD1	TRBJ1-2	NA	TGTGCCAGCAGTTTACCCGGGACAGGGGGGTATGGCTACACCTTC	CASSLPGTGGYGYTF
TRBV12-5	TRBD2	TRBJ2-1	NA	TGTGCTAGTGGTTTCATGACTAGCCTTCACAATGAGCAGTTCTTC	CASGFMTSLHNEQFF